Following are 27 T cell receptor beta chains from one sample sequenced in a study of siplizumab effects on memory and regulatory T cells. Generated by immunoSEQ multiplex PCR, the TCRdb table keeps only in-frame clones and is missing some. The table shows around 120,000 clones, with 90% to 95% occurring only once. Sequences were obtained from non-Treg CD4+ T cells sorted from blood. The receptors originated from a human donor in good health.

The chain recombines TRBV10-1 with TRBJ2-7, with 12 bases aligning to TRBD2. With 3 bases clipped from V and 6 bases from J, the junction kept 9 bases outside the gene matches. The CDR3 is made up of 16 amino acids. Germline values: CDR1 WNHNN, CDR2 SYGVQD (reference sequence). The CDR3: CASSDARLAGVGEQYF. CDR3 in DNA: TGCGCCAGCAGTGACGCTCGACTAGCGGGAGTGGGCGAGCAGTACTTC.

This chain joins TRBV2 and TRBJ1-5, with D perhaps TRBD1 (5 bases). The CDR3 has 13 residues. V gave up 7 bases and J gave up 3 bases, with 10 bases separating them. CDR1 SNHLY and CDR2 FYNNEI come from the germline V gene. The chain's CDR3 is CASKRGVNQPQHF. Here the CDR3 DNA reads TGTGCCAGCAAGAGAGGGGTCAATCAGCCCCAGCATTTT.

This clone came up once. The chain links TRBV14 to TRBJ2-5, with D perhaps TRBD1 (6 bases). The ends were cut back, 4 bases at V and 5 bases at J, with 20 bases in the middle. In germline, CDR1 is SGHDN, CDR2 FVKESK. The CDR3 sequence is 16 residues long. The DNA of the CDR3 is TGTGCCAGCAGCCGGACCGATTTCAGGGGAGAGGAGACCCAGTACTTC. Translation gives CASSRTDFRGEETQYF.

The V call is TRBV5-4, the J call TRBJ1-3, with D tentatively TRBD1 (5 bases). This CDR3 is 14 amino acids long. Trimming took off 3 bases at V and 0 bases at J, with 7 bases between the two ends. The germline gives CDR1 SGHNT, CDR2 YYREEE (reference sequence). The CDR3 region is CASSWDLSGNTIYF. As DNA, the CDR3 is TGTGCCAGCAGCTGGGACCTCTCTGGAAACACCATATATTTT.

This sequence joins TRBV11-3 and TRBJ2-5; TRBD1 might be the D (5 bases). The J call may be incorrect, as the DNA end agrees better with TRBJ2-7. Germline loops: CDR1 SGHNT, CDR2 YENEEA. The CDR3 runs 13 residues. The CDR3 loop reads CASSLSQDYEQYF. CDR3 coding DNA: TGTGCCAGCAGCTTATCACAGGACTACGAGCAGTACTTC.

This chain uses TRBV27 with TRBJ1-2; a weak D match, TRBD1 (5 bases). The germline V gene has CDR1 MNHEY and CDR2 SMNVEV (reference sequence). V gave up 4 bases and J gave up 4 bases, with 10 bases separating them. The CDR3 totals 13 residues. CDR3 coding DNA: TGTGCCAGCAGTTCCTCGGGACGCTATGGCTACACCTTC. Translated: CASSSSGRYGYTF.

The CDR3, as DNA: TGTGCCAGCAGCTCCCCGGGGACAGATGGAATGGTGGAAGCTTTCTTT. This translates into CASSSPGTDGMVEAFF. V and J are TRBV7-8 and TRBJ1-1; 7 bases agree with TRBD1. This CDR3 comprises 16 residues. V dropped 4 bases and J dropped 8; count of bases not matched to a gene: 16. CDR1 SGHVS and CDR2 FQNEAQ come from the germline V gene.

The rearrangement links TRBV27 to TRBJ1-1, with D possibly matching TRBD1 (5 bases). Germline V gene data show CDR1 as MNHEY and CDR2 as SMNVEV (reference sequence). The CDR3 has 13 amino acids. Trimming took 0 bases from V and 7 from J, leaving 9 bases between them. The CDR3 nucleotides read TGTGCCAGCAGTTTATCCCATGGGGGTGAAGCTTTCTTT. Translated: CASSLSHGGEAFF.

Only one count was recorded for this clone. The chain combines TRBV5-5 with TRBJ2-1; 12 bases line up with TRBD2. V lost 1 base to trimming and J lost 3 bases; unmatched junction nucleotides: 2. Looked up from germline, CDR1 is SGHKS and CDR2 is YYEKEE (reference sequence). This CDR3 has 16 amino acids. The CDR3 DNA sequence: TGTGCCAGCAGCTTGAGACTAGCGGGGGTCTACAATGAGCAGTTCTTC. It specifies CASSLRLAGVYNEQFF.

The rearrangement uses TRBV19 and TRBJ1-2; perhaps TRBD1 as D (5 bases). Germline loops: CDR1 LNHDA, CDR2 SQIVND (reference sequence). Trimming pared 5 bases from V and 8 bases from J, leaving 15 bases between. The CDR3 loop spans 13 amino acids. The DNA of the CDR3 is TGTGCCAGTAGTTCGCCAGGGATCTGGGGCTACACCTTC. This gives the protein CASSSPGIWGYTF.

The chain recombines TRBV18 with TRBJ1-1; D gene uncertain. Trimming removed 3 bases at V and 6 bases at J, with 14 bases between. CDR1 KGHSH and CDR2 LQKENI come from the germline V gene. The CDR3 consists of 14 residues. The CDR3 spells CASSPPNREAEAFF. CDR3 DNA: TGTGCCAGCTCACCCCCGAATCGGGAGGCTGAAGCTTTCTTT.

The V gene is TRBV18, the J gene TRBJ2-7, with D possibly being TRBD2 (5 bases). Per germline, CDR1 KGHSH and CDR2 LQKENI. This CDR3 spans 14 amino acids. Trimming cost V 2 bases and J 2 bases, with 10 bases left between them. The CDR3 nucleotides are TGTGCCAGCTCACCATCGGAGGAGGCCTACGAGCAGTACTTC. This translates into CASSPSEEAYEQYF. Combining the CDR3 with reference TRBV18 and TRBJ2-7 gives the whole variable domain NAGVMQNPRHLVRRRGQEARLRCSPMKGHSHVYWYRQLPEEGLKFMVYLQKENIIDESGMPKERFSAEFPKEGPSILRIQQVVRGDSAAYFCASSPSEEAYEQYFGPGTRLTVT.

The chain recombines TRBV6-1 with TRBJ2-7; possibly TRBD2 for D (6 bases). Per germline, CDR1 MNHNS and CDR2 SASEGT. The CDR3 extends over 13 amino acids. Trimming shortened V by 7 bases and J by 0 bases, and 10 bases separated the two germline ends. The CDR3 is CASTLAASYEQYF. The CDR3 DNA follows: TGTGCCAGCACATTAGCGGCCTCCTACGAGCAGTACTTC.

The gene calls are TRBV6-5 and TRBJ2-7, with D possibly being TRBD1 (7 bases). The germline V gene encodes CDR1 MNHEY and CDR2 SVGAGI. The CDR3 runs to 15 residues. Trimming left V 6 bases short and J 7 bases short, with 22 bases between. The CDR3 DNA reads as TGTGCCAGCAGATTCTCGACAGGGAGGAGTGAAGAGCAGTACTTC. The encoded protein is CASRFSTGRSEEQYF.

The CDR3 protein is CASSPSSGRTDTQYF. The CDR3 DNA follows: TGTGCCAGCAGCCCTTCTAGCGGGAGGACAGATACGCAGTATTTT. The V call is TRBV9, the J call TRBJ2-3, with TRBD2 identical over 11 bases. The CDR3 contains 15 residues. Germline CDR1 is SGDLS and CDR2 is YYNGEE. Trimming took 4 bases from V and 3 from J; bases not matched to a gene: 4. The variable domain in full, with the rest retrieved from reference TRBV9 and TRBJ2-3, is DSGVTQTPKHLITATGQRVTLRCSPRSGDLSVYWYQQSLDQGLQFLIQYYNGEERAKGNILERFSAQQFPDLHSELNLSSLELGDSALYFCASSPSSGRTDTQYFGPGTRLTVL.

The chain combines TRBV2 with TRBJ1-2, with D uncertain. The CDR3 runs 13 residues. The germline V gene encodes CDR1 SNHLY and CDR2 FYNNEI. With 7 bases removed from V and 7 bases from J, the gap between germline ends came to 16 bases. The CDR3 here is CASKLGSAPGYTF. Here the CDR3 DNA reads TGTGCCAGCAAACTGGGGTCAGCCCCTGGCTACACCTTC.

In its sample, this clone was seen once. The chain couples TRBV7-2 to TRBJ1-5, with D tentatively TRBD1 (5 bases). The V end lost 1 base, the J end lost 2 bases, and 12 bases lay between the germline ends. Germline V lookup: CDR1 SGHTA, CDR2 FQGNSA. The CDR3 extends over 16 amino acids. In DNA form, the CDR3 reads TGTGCCAGCAGCTTAGAGGAGGGGATGGGCAATCAGCCCCAGCATTTT. Its translation is CASSLEEGMGNQPQHF.

The rearrangement uses TRBV9 and TRBJ1-5, with D perhaps TRBD1 (6 bases). The CDR3 is 15 residues long. V lost 3 bases to trimming and J lost 9 bases, with 19 bases between them. CDR1 SGDLS and CDR2 YYNGEE come from the germline V gene. In nucleotides, the CDR3 is TGTGCCAGCAGCGGGGCTCCGGGGGGCGCTTCGCCCCAGCATTTT. This sequence encodes CASSGAPGGASPQHF.

The V call is TRBV7-8, the J call TRBJ1-6, with D uncertain. The CDR3 contains 12 residues. The V gene lost 3 bases and the J gene lost 11 bases, with 8 bases spanning the gap. Germline loops: CDR1 SGHVS, CDR2 FQNEAQ. The CDR3 nucleotides read TGTGCCAGCAGCTTTCGTTTGGCACCCCTCCACTTT. It specifies CASSFRLAPLHF. Based on the CDR3 plus reference TRBV7-8 and TRBJ1-6, the full variable domain is GAGVSQSPRYKVAKRGQDVALRCDPISGHVSLFWYQQALGQGPEFLTYFQNEAQLDKSGLPSDRFFAERPEGSVSTLKIQRTQQEDSAVYLCASSFRLAPLHFGNGTRLTVT.

The chain combines TRBV5-4 with TRBJ1-6, with D hard to call. Looked up from germline, CDR1 is SGHNT and CDR2 is YYREEE (reference sequence). This CDR3 region has 15 residues. V was pared by 1 base and J by 8 bases, with 13 bases between. The CDR3 DNA sequence: TGTGCCAGCAGCTTGTGGCCAAAAAGTGATTCACCCCTCCACTTT. This translates into CASSLWPKSDSPLHF.

The chain's CDR3 is CASRLTGGYGYTF. The DNA of the CDR3 is TGTGCCAGCAGATTAACAGGCGGGTATGGCTACACCTTC. The rearrangement joins TRBV27 to TRBJ1-2; D is perhaps TRBD1 (5 bases). From germline, CDR1 is MNHEY and CDR2 SMNVEV (reference sequence). The CDR3 is made up of 13 amino acids. Trimming took 6 bases from V and 5 from J, leaving 13 bases between them.

The V gene is TRBV4-1, the J gene TRBJ2-7; D is undetermined. Germline V gene data show CDR1 as MGHRA and CDR2 as YSYEKL. The CDR3 is made up of 12 amino acids. V gave up 4 bases and J gave up 0 bases, with 4 bases separating them. The CDR3 loop is CASSRGSYEQYF. In DNA, the CDR3 is TGCGCCAGCAGCCGAGGCTCCTACGAGCAGTACTTC.

The chain couples TRBV6-5 to TRBJ2-4; 10 bases line up with TRBD1. J lost 7 bases, V lost 5 bases, and 5 bases had no gene match. Germline assignment: CDR1 MNHEY and CDR2 SVGAGI. The CDR3 spans 14 residues. The CDR3 here is CASSQGQGNNIQYF. The CDR3, as DNA: TGTGCCAGCAGTCAGGGACAGGGGAACAACATTCAGTACTTC.

V gene TRBV11-3 combines with J gene TRBJ2-1, with TRBD2 identical over 12 bases. CDR3 length: 17 residues. Germline CDR1 and CDR2: SGHNT and YENEEA. Trimming took 1 base from V and 1 from J; bases not matched to a gene: 2. The chain's CDR3 is CASSLGLAGASYNEQFF. DNA of the CDR3: TGTGCCAGCAGCTTAGGACTAGCGGGAGCGTCCTACAATGAGCAGTTCTTC.

This rearrangement joins TRBV5-1 to TRBJ1-1; a weak D match, TRBD1 (5 bases). The V and J ends lost 5 bases and 8 bases respectively, with 16 bases between them. Looked up from germline, CDR1 is SGHRS and CDR2 is YFSETQ. The CDR3 runs to 13 residues. The CDR3 DNA reads as TGCGCCAGCAGGCTGGATGCTGGGGCAGAAGCTTTCTTT. Protein: CASRLDAGAEAFF.

Points on this clone: The identical CDR3 is also encoded by other nucleotide sequences in the sample. The genes are TRBV10-3 and TRBJ2-3, with 12 bases identical to TRBD2. J lost 0 bases, V lost 0 bases, and 1 base had no gene match. The CDR3 spans 17 residues. Germline V gives CDR1 ENHRY, CDR2 SYGVKD. The CDR3, as DNA: TGTGCCATCAGTGAGTCGGGGACTAGCGGGAGCACAGATACGCAGTATTTT. Amino acids: CAISESGTSGSTDTQYF.

The V and J genes are TRBV30 and TRBJ2-5, with a tentative D call TRBD2 (5 bases). This CDR3 region has 14 residues. The ends were cut back, 0 bases at V and 5 bases at J, with 13 bases in the middle. Looked up from germline, CDR1 is GTSNPN and CDR2 is SVGIG (reference sequence). CDR3 residues: CAWSVEGSRETQYF. CDR3 nucleotide sequence: TGTGCCTGGAGTGTAGAAGGGAGTCGGGAGACCCAGTACTTC.